The next 6 T cell receptor beta chains were all read from a single sample in a study of T cells in women clearing cervical HPV infection. Generated by immunoSEQ multiplex PCR, the TCRdb table keeps only in-frame clones and is missing some. This specimen shows 20,000 to 25,000 clones; the ten leading clones hold 6% to 7%. Sequenced input: blood buffy coat. Receptors were obtained from a woman between 18 and 70 years old with a cervical HPV16 infection that either progressed to CIN3+ or cleared (not recorded which).

Regarding this clone: The read gets to within 3 residues of the CDR3 end, and the germline J gene fills in the rest. The chain employs TRBV7-8 and TRBJ2-5, with a possible D match to TRBD1 (8 bases). Per the germline V gene, CDR1 is SGHVS and CDR2 is FQNEAQ. The CDR3 is made up of 16 amino acids. Trimming cost V 2 bases and J 4 bases, with 17 bases left between them. CDR3 bases read: TGTGCCAGCAGCTTAACAGGGGGGGGAATTTTAGAGACC. Protein sequence: CASSLTGGGILET. The entire CDR3 is CASSLTGGGILETQYF.

Details on this clone: Read coverage stops 3 residues before the CDR3 terminus; the germline J gene supplies the remainder. This rearrangement joins TRBV7-3 to TRBJ2-2; 8 positions match TRBD1. CDR1 and CDR2 from the germline V gene are SGHTA and FQGTGA. The V and J ends lost 8 bases and 5 bases, in that order; junction bases with no gene match: 10. The length of the CDR3 is 15 residues. Incomplete CDR3 DNA: TGTGCCAGCGCCCGGACAGGGCAGGAAACCGGGGAG. Its protein product is CASARTGQETGE. The complete CDR3 protein is CASARTGQETGELFF.

With respect to this clone: The read ends 3 residues before the CDR3 terminus; that terminus is restored from the germline J gene. The chain carries TRBV20-1 and TRBJ1-4; D is ambiguous. V was shortened by 5 bases and J by 4 bases, with 5 bases between the two germline ends. Germline assignment: CDR1 DFQATT and CDR2 SNEGSKA (reference sequence). CDR3 length equals 11 residues. Incomplete CDR3 DNA: TGCAGTGCTTCTTATAATGAAAAA. Translating it yields CSASYNEK. The CDR3 in full is CSASYNEKLFF.

On this clone itself: The read is 3 residues too short to cover the CDR3 end, so that end is filled in from the germline J gene. V is TRBV19 and J is TRBJ2-6; no clear D. The CDR3 is 14 residues long. The V end was cut by 7 bases, the J end by 4 bases, with 11 bases between. Germline values: CDR1 LNHDA, CDR2 SQIVND (reference sequence). CDR3 loop: CASNLGSGANVLTF. The part of the CDR3 DNA that was read is TGTGCCAGTAACCTCGGTTCCGGGGCCAACGTC. Combining the CDR3 with reference TRBV19 and TRBJ2-6 gives the whole variable domain DGGITQSPKYLFRKEGQNVTLSCEQNLNHDAMYWYRQDPGQGLRLIYYSQIVNDFQKGDIAEGYSVSREKKESFPLTVTSAQKNPTAFYLCASNLGSGANVLTFGAGSRLTVL.

Of note for this clone: The read ends 3 residues before the CDR3 terminus; that terminus is restored from the germline J gene. This rearrangement joins TRBV7-6 to TRBJ2-7; weak D call: TRBD2 (5 bases). Germline-derived CDR1 and CDR2 are SGHVS and FNYEAQ. V lost 6 bases and J lost 3, with 15 bases in between. The CDR3 totals 14 residues. The CDR3 bases that were read are TGTGCCAGCAGGGGGTTGGGGAGCGGCTACGAG. Translation: CASRGLGSGYE. The entire CDR3 is CASRGLGSGYEQYF.

The sequenced part of the CDR3 DNA is TGTGCCAGTAGCCCGACAGGGTACGTTTACGAC. The encoded protein is CASSPTGYVYD. From start to end, the CDR3 is CASSPTGYVYDYTF. The J gene is TRBJ1-2, the V gene TRBV19; 7 nucleotides line up with TRBD1. The CDR3 end is not reached by the read, which stops 3 residues before it; the germline J gene fills it in. Per germline, CDR1 LNHDA and CDR2 SQIVND (reference sequence). The CDR3 totals 14 residues.